This is a list of T cell receptor beta chains from one sample in a study of cytomegalovirus exposure and HLA in healthy donors. The protocol was immunoSEQ multiplex PCR, while the TCRdb copy is restricted to in-frame clones and leaves out a portion. In the table there are approximately 280,000 clones, 88% of which are singletons. Sequencing used PBMCs. These receptors were taken from a woman aged 18-35 years in good health and CMV-seronegative. The CDR3 runs from the conserved cysteine through the conserved F or W. Fields, in order: V gene, J gene, D gene, clone size, CDR3 DNA, CDR3 protein. D genes are given only for firm matches. Size is omitted from some rows. Given values are once, few, many or a class for expanded clones.

TRBV6-5,TRBJ1-2,-,-,TGTGCCAGCAAGGGAGTGGGTTGGGGTGGCTACACCTTC,CASKGVGWGGYTF
TRBV15,TRBJ2-7,-,once,TGTGCCACCAGGCCGACAGGTACATCTCGCGAGCAGTACTTC,CATRPTGTSREQYF
TRBV6-5,TRBJ2-3,-,-,TGTGCCAGCAGTTCCGAGGCAGATACGCAGTATTTT,CASSSEADTQYF
TRBV29-1,TRBJ1-2,-,-,TGCAGCGTTGGACGTGACAGTCCCTATGGCTACACCTTC,CSVGRDSPYGYTF
TRBV6-1,TRBJ2-5,-,-,TGTGCCAGTAGAATAGACAGCCGGTCGTCCCAGTACTTC,CASRIDSRSSQYF
TRBV13,TRBJ2-5,-,once,TGTGCCAGCAGCCGGACTGGTCAGACCCAGTACTTC,CASSRTGQTQYF
TRBV6-5,TRBJ2-1,TRBD2,-,TGTGCCAGCAGACTAGCGGGAGGCAATGAGCAGTTCTTC,CASRLAGGNEQFF
TRBV19,TRBJ2-1,TRBD2,-,TGTGCCAGTAGTATCCGTAGCGGGAGTGAGCAGTTCTTC,CASSIRSGSEQFF
TRBV5-1,TRBJ1-2,TRBD1,few,TGCGCCAGCAGCCTCGGTCAGGGGGTGGGCTACACCTTC,CASSLGQGVGYTF
TRBV19,TRBJ2-2,-,-,TGTGCCAGTAGTATCGGTCGCCGTTTACCCGGGGAGCTGTTTTTT,CASSIGRRLPGELFF
TRBV27,TRBJ1-5,TRBD1,-,TGTGCGTACTGGACAGGGGGCCTTCGGAATCAGCCCCAGCATTTT,CAYWTGGLRNQPQHF
TRBV29-1,TRBJ2-7,-,-,TGCAGCCACGAGAGACCCGGGATGGTATATCTCCCGTTGGGCCTCTACGAGCAGTACTTC,CSHERPGMVYLPLGLYEQYF
TRBV5-1,TRBJ2-5,TRBD2,-,TGCGCCAGCAGCCAAAGACTAGCCAAAGAGACCCAGTACTTC,CASSQRLAKETQYF
TRBV7-2,TRBJ2-1,-,-,TGTGCCAGCAGCCCCGCGAATGAGCAGTTCTTC,CASSPANEQFF
TRBV10-3,TRBJ2-1,-,once,TGTGCCATCAGGGCTGGACAGCTCAATGAGCAGTTCTTC,CAIRAGQLNEQFF
TRBV2,TRBJ1-2,-,few,TGTGCCAGCATGGGGGCAGGGAATGTTGGCTACACCTTC,CASMGAGNVGYTF
TRBV9,TRBJ2-1,TRBD2,many,TGTGCCAGCACAGTAGCGGGGGGGGACAATGAGCAGTTCTTC,CASTVAGGDNEQFF
TRBV15,TRBJ1-5,-,-,TGTGCCACCAGCAGAGAACAGAGTAATCAGCCCCAGCATTTT,CATSREQSNQPQHF
TRBV28,TRBJ1-2,-,-,TGTGCCAGCAGTCGCGAAAATTTAGCCCGGGGAGGTGGCTACACCTTC,CASSRENLARGGGYTF
TRBV6-5,TRBJ2-3,-,-,TGTGCCAGCAGTTACGAGGGTTTGATTCATACGCAGTATTTT,CASSYEGLIHTQYF
TRBV4-3,TRBJ2-1,-,-,TGCGCCAGCAGCCAAAGCGGAAGCTCCTACAATGAGCAGTTCTTC,CASSQSGSSYNEQFF
TRBV10-2,TRBJ2-5,TRBD2,-,TGCGCCAGCGAGCCCGGGACTAGCGGCGCCCGGGGGACCCAGTACTTC,CASEPGTSGARGTQYF
TRBV5-4,TRBJ1-5,-,-,TGTGCCAGCAGCTTTGGGGCCGGGCAGCCCCAGCATTTT,CASSFGAGQPQHF
TRBV27,TRBJ1-1,TRBD1,-,TGTGCCAGCAGTTTATTTCAGGGGGCGGAGGCTTTCTTT,CASSLFQGAEAFF
TRBV6-5,TRBJ1-5,-,-,TGTGCCAGCAGTTACTCGGCCGGGAATCAGCCCCAGCATTTT,CASSYSAGNQPQHF
TRBV11-2,TRBJ1-1,-,-,TGTGCCAGCAGCTTAGTTCTAGGGGTGAACACTGAAGCTTTCTTT,CASSLVLGVNTEAFF
TRBV19,TRBJ2-3,-,-,TGTGCCACTAGACGAGGGCCCGGCACAGATACGCAGTATTTT,CATRRGPGTDTQYF
TRBV27,TRBJ2-7,TRBD2,-,TGTGCCAGCAGTTTAAGGGCAGGGCCCGGGGGGGAGCAGTACTTC,CASSLRAGPGGEQYF
TRBV27,TRBJ2-7,-,once,TGTGCCATCCCCCCACATCACGAGCAGTACTTC,CAIPPHHEQYF
TRBV10-2,TRBJ1-4,-,once,TGCGCCAGCCGGTCGGGGAATGAAAAACTGTTTTTT,CASRSGNEKLFF
TRBV11-2,TRBJ2-7,-,-,TGTGCCAGCAGCCTACAGGGAACTCCCCTCTACGAGCAGTACTTC,CASSLQGTPLYEQYF
TRBV6-5,TRBJ2-1,TRBD2,-,TGTGCCAGCAGTGCCGGGACTAGGGTCTTCGATGAGCAGTTCTTC,CASSAGTRVFDEQFF
TRBV9,TRBJ2-1,TRBD2,-,TGTGCCAGCAGCGTAGCCCCGACAGCGGGGTACAATGAGCAGTTCTTC,CASSVAPTAGYNEQFF
TRBV28,TRBJ2-3,-,-,TGTGCCAGCAGTTTTTACTCGGGAGTTAGCACAGATACGCAGTATTTT,CASSFYSGVSTDTQYF
TRBV6-1,TRBJ2-3,TRBD2,-,TGTGCCAGCAGGGAACTAGCGGGAGGGCCAGATACGCAGTATTTT,CASRELAGGPDTQYF
TRBV19,TRBJ1-2,-,-,TGTGCCAGTAGTATAGGGGCAGGGAACTATGGCTACACCTTC,CASSIGAGNYGYTF
TRBV28,TRBJ2-1,-,-,TGTGCCAGCAGTTGGGAGGTTCGGGAGCAGTTCTTC,CASSWEVREQFF
TRBV7-3,TRBJ2-5,-,once,TGTGCCAGCAGCTTATACGGGAGACCAGAGACCCAGTACTTC,CASSLYGRPETQYF
TRBV5-4,TRBJ2-7,-,-,TGTGCCTACTCCCTCGGCGGGGACGTCCTATTATACGAGCAGTACTTC,CAYSLGGDVLLYEQYF
TRBV25-1,TRBJ2-6,TRBD2,-,TGTGCCAGCAGGGGGGGAGGGCCGGGCTCTGGGGCCAACGTCCTGACTTTC,CASRGGGPGSGANVLTF
TRBV6-5,TRBJ1-2,TRBD1,once,TGTGCCAGCAGAACGGACAGGGCAGGTTACTATGGCTACACCTTC,CASRTDRAGYYGYTF
TRBV5-4,TRBJ2-7,-,-,TGTGCCAGCAGCCGCTTTTCCCTTCGGACTGGTTCCTACGAGCAGTACTTC,CASSRFSLRTGSYEQYF
TRBV5-6,TRBJ2-6,-,-,TGTGCCAGCAGCTTGGAGAGGGGGTTAGGCTCTGGGGCCAACGTCCTGACTTTC,CASSLERGLGSGANVLTF
TRBV25-1,TRBJ2-5,TRBD1,-,TGTGCCAGCAGTGGACAGGGGCAAGAGACCCAGTACTTC,CASSGQGQETQYF
TRBV10-3,TRBJ2-1,TRBD2,-,TGTGCCATCAGTGAGCGTCATCCAAGTAGCGGGAGAGAGTGGAATGAGCAGTTCTTC,CAISERHPSSGREWNEQFF
TRBV5-5,TRBJ1-5,TRBD1,-,TGTGCCAGCAGCTTGATGACAGGGAGCAATCAGCCCCAGCATTTT,CASSLMTGSNQPQHF
TRBV4-2,TRBJ2-5,TRBD2,once,TGTGCCAGCAGCCAAGAGGGCGGGAGAGGGGAGACCCAGTACTTC,CASSQEGGRGETQYF
TRBV25-1,TRBJ2-7,-,-,TGTGCCAGCAGTGATATAGGGACAACCTACGAGCAGTACTTC,CASSDIGTTYEQYF
TRBV19,TRBJ2-7,TRBD2,-,TGTGCCAGTAGCACGACTAGCGGGAGGGCCCACGAGCAGTACTTC,CASSTTSGRAHEQYF
TRBV5-4,TRBJ2-7,TRBD2,once,TGTGCCAGCAGGCTTTCACTAGCGGGTAACTACGAGCAGTACTTC,CASRLSLAGNYEQYF